Presented here are 21 T cell receptor beta chains from one specimen sequenced in a study of OX40 agonist ivuxolimab in advanced cancers. Only in-frame clones appear in the TCRdb table, and some are missing; sequencing was by immunoSEQ multiplex PCR. In the table there are roughly 60,000 clones, roughly 84% of which are singletons. Sequenced here: CD4+ or CD8+ T cells sorted from blood, sampled in a trial of the OX40 agonist ivuxolimab. These receptors all stem from an adult with an advanced solid tumor such as melanoma, head and neck, liver or kidney cancer.

The rearrangement uses TRBV2 and TRBJ1-2; D not certain. V was cut by 7 bases and J by 5 bases, with 20 bases left in between. CDR1 SNHLY and CDR2 FYNNEI come from the germline V gene. The CDR3 has 15 amino acids. Here the CDR3 reads CASTSEAHGPYGYTF. The CDR3 nucleotides read TGTGCCAGCACGAGCGAGGCTCACGGGCCTTATGGCTACACCTTC. The whole variable domain, filled in from reference TRBV2 and TRBJ1-2, reads EPEVTQTPSHQVTQMGQEVILRCVPISNHLYFYWYRQILGQKVEFLVSFYNNEISEKSEIFDDQFSVERPDGSNFTLKIRSTKLEDSAMYFCASTSEAHGPYGYTFGSGTRLTVV.

This clone was seen only a few times. This sequence joins TRBV5-4 and TRBJ2-3, with D possibly being TRBD2 (5 bases). The CDR3 is 14 residues long. V lost 0 bases and J 1 base, leaving 6 bases between the germline ends. CDR1 and CDR2 (germline): SGHNT, YYREEE (reference sequence). The DNA of the CDR3 is TGTGCCAGCAGCTTGGGGGGAGGCACAGATACGCAGTATTTT. Translation: CASSLGGGTDTQYF.

This sequence joins TRBV4-1 and TRBJ2-7, with D maybe TRBD2 (6 bases). This CDR3 region has 17 residues. Trimming removed 4 bases at V and 6 bases at J, with 25 bases between. The germline gives CDR1 MGHRA, CDR2 YSYEKL. CDR3 sequence reads: CASSPGLHKGVSSEQYF. Written as DNA, the CDR3 is TGCGCCAGCAGCCCGGGACTCCATAAGGGCGTTTCAAGCGAGCAGTACTTC.

The V and J genes are TRBV5-1 and TRBJ2-7; D is ambiguous. Germline V gene lookup returns CDR1 SGHRS and CDR2 YFSETQ. The CDR3 has 14 residues. V lost 4 bases to trimming and J lost 6 bases, with 17 bases between them. The CDR3: CASSRTGRSGEQYF. As DNA, the CDR3 is TGCGCCAGCAGCCGAACCGGACGCTCCGGCGAGCAGTACTTC.

The chain combines TRBV5-1 with TRBJ1-1; TRBD1 matches at 7 bases. Looked up from germline, CDR1 is SGHRS and CDR2 is YFSETQ. The CDR3 loop spans 16 amino acids. V shed 0 bases, J shed 4 bases, and the junction held 9 bases outside the gene matches. The chain's CDR3 is CASSLGAGGFSTEAFF. The CDR3, as DNA: TGCGCCAGCAGCTTGGGGGCAGGGGGATTTTCCACTGAAGCTTTCTTT.

The chain joins TRBV30 to TRBJ1-2; D call uncertain. Trimming took off 3 bases at V and 5 bases at J, with 10 bases between the two ends. The CDR3 sequence is 12 residues long. Germline values: CDR1 GTSNPN, CDR2 SVGIG (reference sequence). The CDR3 region has the DNA TGTGCCTGGAGCAAGTCCCGATATGGCTACACCTTC. Residues: CAWSKSRYGYTF.

The chain links TRBV6-5 to TRBJ2-3; tentatively, D is TRBD1 or TRBD2 (5 bases each). This CDR3 is 16 amino acids long. Trimming stripped 2 bases from V and 0 bases from J, with 12 bases between. The germline V gene has CDR1 MNHEY and CDR2 SVGAGI. The CDR3 nucleotides are TGTGCCAGCAGTTACGATGGGGGTAAAAGCACAGATACGCAGTATTTT. It yields the protein CASSYDGGKSTDTQYF.

This clone has more than one count but fewer than ten. This sample also contains other DNA sequences that code for the same CDR3. The J gene is TRBJ2-3, the V gene TRBV19, with 9 bases matching TRBD2. CDR1 and CDR2 (germline): LNHDA, SQIVND (reference sequence). The CDR3 has 16 amino acids. V trimming: 4 bases; J trimming: 6 bases; junction bases outside the gene matches: 11. CDR3 sequence (DNA): TGTGCCAGTAGTACGTCTCGACTAGCGGTCACGGATACGCAGTATTTT. The encoded protein is CASSTSRLAVTDTQYF. Together with reference TRBV19 and TRBJ2-3, the CDR3 gives the full variable domain: DGGITQSPKYLFRKEGQNVTLSCEQNLNHDAMYWYRQDPGQGLRLIYYSQIVNDFQKGDIAEGYSVSREKKESFPLTVTSAQKNPTAFYLCASSTSRLAVTDTQYFGPGTRLTVL.

V is TRBV6-1 and J is TRBJ2-1; 8 positions agree with TRBD2. CDR1 is MNHNS and CDR2 is SASEGT in the germline V gene. This CDR3 is built from 16 residues. V lost 2 bases to trimming and J lost 9 bases; unmatched junction nucleotides: 12. The chain's CDR3 is CASSERAGEVVGEQFF. For the CDR3, the DNA is TGTGCCAGCAGTGAAAGAGCGGGAGAAGTCGTCGGTGAGCAGTTCTTC.

This clone was found once. This rearrangement joins TRBV7-9 to TRBJ2-1; 8 nucleotides match TRBD2. The V gene end was trimmed by 5 bases and the J gene end by 1 base; junction bases not matched to a gene: 4. Germline V lookup: CDR1 SEHNR, CDR2 FQNEAQ (reference sequence). The CDR3 has 15 amino acids. The CDR3 DNA is TGTGCCAGCAGCGCCGGGAGGGGTTCCTACAATGAGCAGTTCTTC. It specifies CASSAGRGSYNEQFF.

J is TRBJ1-1 and V is TRBV19; 8 bases are a match to TRBD1. V lost 7 bases to trimming and J lost 2 bases; unmatched junction nucleotides: 9. Germline CDR1 is LNHDA and CDR2 is SQIVND (reference sequence). CDR3 length: 15 amino acids. The CDR3 region is CASKPLDRVNTEAFF. DNA of the CDR3: TGTGCCAGTAAACCTCTGGACAGGGTAAACACTGAAGCTTTCTTT.

This chain connects TRBV27 to TRBJ2-1; D perhaps matches TRBD1 (5 bases). CDR3 length: 16 residues. Trimming stripped 1 base from V and 2 bases from J, with 12 bases between. Germline V CDR1 and CDR2: MNHEY, SMNVEV (reference sequence). This CDR3 reads CASSLFQGITYNEQFF. CDR3 in DNA: TGTGCCAGCAGTTTATTTCAGGGCATCACCTACAATGAGCAGTTCTTC.

This clone occurred once. The V gene is TRBV5-1, the J gene TRBJ2-2; D unclear. This CDR3 region has 11 residues. V lost 7 bases and J 8 bases, leaving 9 bases between the germline ends. Germline CDR1 reads SGHRS; CDR2 reads YFSETQ. The CDR3: CASSHYGELFF. CDR3 nucleotide sequence: TGCGCCAGCTCCCACTATGGGGAGCTGTTTTTT.

The J gene is TRBJ1-1, the V gene TRBV28; a weak D match, TRBD1 (5 bases). The CDR3 is made up of 15 amino acids. V lost 4 bases, J lost 1 base, and 13 bases lay in between. From germline, CDR1 is MDHEN and CDR2 SYDVKM. CDR3 bases: TGTGCCAGCAGTTCCGTCGGGACGGCGAACACTGAAGCTTTCTTT. Its translation is CASSSVGTANTEAFF.

This chain links TRBV5-1 with TRBJ2-5; D remains unclear. The CDR3 is 14 amino acids. The ends were cut back, 4 bases at V and 5 bases at J, with 15 bases in the middle. Germline V gives CDR1 SGHRS, CDR2 YFSETQ. In DNA form, the CDR3 reads TGCGCCAGCAGCCCGATGATCAACATGGAGACCCAGTACTTC. This gives the protein CASSPMINMETQYF. The variable domain in full, completed from reference TRBV5-1 and TRBJ2-5, reads KAGVTQTPRYLIKTRGQQVTLSCSPISGHRSVSWYQQTPGQGLQFLFEYFSETQRNKGNFPGRFSGRQFSNSRSEMNVSTLELGDSALYLCASSPMINMETQYFGPGTRLLVL.

The V call is TRBV18, the J call TRBJ2-7, with D tentatively TRBD1 (5 bases). Germline loops: CDR1 KGHSH, CDR2 LQKENI. V lost 6 bases and J lost 0, with 12 bases in between. The CDR3 runs to 14 residues. The CDR3 DNA sequence: TGTGCCAGCTCCCCAGACAGTCCCTCCTACGAGCAGTACTTC. It encodes CASSPDSPSYEQYF.

This rearrangement joins TRBV6-1 to TRBJ2-3; possibly TRBD1 or TRBD2 for D (5 bases each). The ends were cut back, 0 bases at V and 4 bases at J, with 8 bases in the middle. Germline-derived CDR1 and CDR2 are MNHNS and SASEGT. The CDR3 spans 14 residues. The CDR3 bases are TGTGCCAGCAGTGAAGCGGGGGTCCCAGATACGCAGTATTTT. Amino acid sequence: CASSEAGVPDTQYF.

The chain is built from TRBV28 and TRBJ1-1; no clear D. This CDR3 has 11 residues. The V and J ends lost 10 bases and 7 bases respectively, with 13 bases between them. Germline CDR1 MDHEN, CDR2 SYDVKM. CDR3 protein: CATQKPLEAFF. The CDR3 DNA is TGTGCCACCCAAAAACCGCTTGAAGCTTTCTTT.

This clone has a single count. The rearrangement links TRBV9 to TRBJ2-3; D remains unclear. The V and J ends lost 0 bases and 0 bases respectively, with 8 bases between them. Germline V gene sequence: CDR1 SGDLS, CDR2 YYNGEE. The CDR3 extends over 15 amino acids. CDR3: CASSVGWGSTDTQYF. The CDR3 DNA sequence: TGTGCCAGCAGCGTAGGATGGGGTAGCACAGATACGCAGTATTTT.

The chain combines TRBV11-2 with TRBJ2-1, with 8 bases fitting TRBD1. This CDR3 is built from 13 residues. The J segment lost 6 bases and the V segment lost 8 bases, leaving 6 bases of the junction unmatched. Germline V gives CDR1 SGHAT, CDR2 FQNNGV. The CDR3 region is CASFAGGINEQFF. CDR3 sequence (DNA): TGTGCCAGCTTCGCAGGGGGCATCAATGAGCAGTTCTTC.

V usage is TRBV10-1 and J usage is TRBJ1-1; 7 nucleotides match TRBD1. CDR3 length: 13 amino acids. The J segment lost 9 bases and the V segment lost 6 bases, leaving 10 bases of the junction unmatched. CDR1 and CDR2 (germline): WNHNN, SYGVQD (reference sequence). The CDR3 nucleotides are TGCGCCAGCAGCGCCCGGGACAGATCTAAAGCTTTCTTT. Amino acids: CASSARDRSKAFF.